There are many counts of the clone carrying this T cell receptor beta chain. Its antigen is still unknown. TCRdb fed the reads into MiXCR, producing one record per CDR3 protein. The table has under 250,000 distinct CDR3 sequences, more than 9% seen once. This CDR3 comprises 15 residues. V gave up 4 bases and J gave up 1 base, with 8 bases separating them. Looked up from germline, CDR1 is SGHTA and CDR2 is FQGNSA. The data stem from a study of T cell repertoires in cytomegalovirus infection. Study in general: From public TCR beta signatures came an indication of both CMV infection and matching HLA type.

Study-wide results and limits: Across the ex vivo response, the dominant clonotypes were HLA-C-restricted CMV-specific TCR beta clonotypes.

This TCR came from a human donor in good health (CMV status not recorded). Some clones in this sample may be carry-over from other donors' samples. The chain is built from TRBV7-2 and TRBJ1-6; a possible D gene is TRBD1 (5 bases). Sample: PBMCs. CDR3 in amino acids: CASSSTVSYNSPLHF. The CDR3 DNA follows: TGTGCCAGCAGCTCGACAGTATCCTATAATTCACCCCTCCACTTT.